This TCR beta chain was sequenced during a study of T cells in Graves' hyperthyroidism and ophthalmopathy. V shed 5 bases and J 5 bases; nucleotides not matched to a gene: 7. Germline CDR1 and CDR2: MNHEY and SMNVEV (reference sequence). The CDR3 has 14 amino acids. The CDR3 regions of TCR beta were amplified from RNA transcripts. During a first-round RT-PCR of the TCR CDR3, the HTBI primer set was used. In TCRdb, the multiplex PCR reads were re-called with MiXCR into one record per CDR3 protein. The repertoire includes under 700,000 distinct CDR3 sequences, 16% of them detected once, and under 20% sits in the top ten. In its sample, this clonotype was seen many times. Its antigen remains unknown. Study-wide results and caveats: Ophthalmopathy was identified by the model a median about 6.8 months ahead of onset.

This sequence was found in a woman aged 18-30 years with Graves' hyperthyroidism. Sequencing was done on a sample of blood. This chain connects TRBV27 to TRBJ1-1; TRBD1 matches at 8 bases. The CDR3 DNA is TGTGCCAGCAGTCCGACAGGGGCTCGGACTGAAGCTTTCTTT. Encoded protein: CASSPTGARTEAFF.